The rows below give T cell receptor beta chains drawn from one sample of a study of T cell responses to AZD1222 COVID-19 vaccine. The protocol was immunoSEQ multiplex PCR, while the TCRdb copy is restricted to in-frame clones and leaves out a portion. The sample gives around 160,000 clones, 90% to 95% of which show up once; under 2% is in the top ten. The sample consisted of peripheral blood, taken on day 0 of AZD1222 vaccination. The receptor source for this set is an adult in good health. Each CDR3 is given with its conserved first and last residue. A D gene is named only where the DNA matches it firmly. Only some rows state a clone size, as once, few, many or a class for expanded clones.

D	V	J	size	CDR3	DNA
TRBD2	TRBV7-8	TRBJ2-3	-	CASSSLEERGATSTDTQYF	TGTGCCAGCAGCTCCCTCGAGGAGCGGGGGGCGACTAGCACAGATACGCAGTATTTT
-	TRBV7-3	TRBJ2-1	-	CASSSRQAASYNEQFF	TGTGCCAGCAGCTCGCGACAGGCGGCCTCCTACAATGAGCAGTTCTTC
-	TRBV7-2	TRBJ1-1	-	CASSLQGHTEAFF	TGTGCCAGCAGCTTACAGGGTCACACTGAAGCTTTCTTT
-	TRBV5-1	TRBJ1-1	-	CASSFLSVGTEAFF	TGCGCCAGCAGCTTTCTATCAGTGGGGACTGAAGCTTTCTTT
-	TRBV5-1	TRBJ1-1	-	CASSWTENTEAFF	TGCGCCAGCAGCTGGACAGAGAACACTGAAGCTTTCTTT
-	TRBV14	TRBJ2-6	once	CASSQDPWGRANVLTF	TGTGCCAGCAGCCAAGATCCGTGGGGGAGGGCCAACGTCCTGACTTTC
-	TRBV27	TRBJ1-5	-	CASSLGRNQPQHF	TGTGCCAGCAGTTTGGGACGGAATCAGCCCCAGCATTTT
-	TRBV7-2	TRBJ1-5	-	CASSLVTGNNQPQHF	TGTGCCAGCAGCCTAGTCACAGGGAACAATCAGCCCCAGCATTTT
TRBD2	TRBV3-1/TRBV3-2	TRBJ2-3	few	CASSHHRVAGGPTDTQYF	TGTGCCAGCAGCCACCACCGGGTAGCGGGGGGGCCGACAGATACGCAGTATTTT
-	TRBV7-2	TRBJ2-6	once	CASSLAGLKNSGANVLTF	TGTGCCAGCAGCTTAGCGGGACTTAAGAACTCTGGGGCCAACGTCCTGACTTTC
-	TRBV6-2/TRBV6-3	TRBJ1-5	once	CASSDPANQPQHF	TGTGCCAGCAGCGACCCTGCTAATCAGCCCCAGCATTTT
-	TRBV5-4	TRBJ2-7	-	CASSPTRDTHEQYF	TGTGCCAGCAGCCCGACCCGGGATACGCACGAGCAGTACTTC
-	TRBV27	TRBJ2-2	-	CASSARTESTGELFF	TGTGCCAGCAGTGCCCGGACAGAAAGCACCGGGGAGCTGTTTTTT
-	TRBV5-1	TRBJ1-1	-	CASSLKNTEAFF	TGCGCCAGCAGCCTAAAAAACACTGAAGCTTTCTTT
-	TRBV2	TRBJ2-1	-	CASRAPRTSGTFF	TGTGCCAGCAGGGCGCCTCGGACTTCGGGGACGTTCTTC
-	TRBV11-3	TRBJ1-6	-	CASSDGSKGTLNSPLHF	TGTGCCAGCAGCGATGGGTCCAAAGGGACACTGAATTCACCCCTCCACTTT
-	TRBV7-9	TRBJ2-3	-	CASSFLEQLTDTQYF	TGTGCCAGCAGCTTCCTGGAACAGCTCACAGATACGCAGTATTTT
-	TRBV19	TRBJ1-5	-	CASRPEGNQPQHF	TGTGCCAGTAGGCCGGAGGGCAATCAGCCCCAGCATTTT
-	TRBV10-3	TRBJ1-5	-	CAISNGQPNQPQHF	TGTGCCATCAGCAACGGACAGCCTAATCAGCCCCAGCATTTT
-	TRBV6-5	TRBJ1-4	-	CASSYSGGTNEKLFF	TGTGCCAGCAGTTACTCGGGAGGGACTAATGAAAAACTGTTTTTT
-	TRBV5-6	TRBJ1-5	-	CASTRGGNQPQHF	TGTGCCAGCACTCGGGGTGGCAATCAGCCCCAGCATTTT
-	TRBV5-1	TRBJ2-7	-	CASSPRPGTASGEQYF	TGCGCCAGCAGCCCACGACCCGGGACTGCCTCAGGGGAGCAGTACTTC
-	TRBV6-6	TRBJ2-1	once	CASNPGHSVVNEQFF	TGTGCCAGCAACCCAGGTCACAGCGTGGTCAATGAGCAGTTCTTC
-	TRBV6-1	TRBJ1-6	-	CASSEERQGRVF	TGTGCCAGCAGTGAAGAGCGGCAGGGCCGGGTCTTT
TRBD2	TRBV3-1/TRBV3-2	TRBJ2-5	-	CATGLVGAEETQYF	TGTGCCACCGGACTAGTGGGAGCGGAGGAGACCCAGTACTTC
-	TRBV6-5	TRBJ1-3	-	CASSYRTAGNTIYF	TGTGCCAGCAGTTACCGGACGGCTGGAAACACCATATATTTT
-	TRBV5-1	TRBJ1-1	-	CASSPLQDLTEAFF	TGCGCCAGCAGCCCATTACAGGATCTTACTGAAGCTTTCTTT
-	TRBV7-8	TRBJ1-2	-	CASSLGQGGGYTF	TGTGCCAGCAGCTTAGGGCAGGGAGGCGGCTACACCTTC
TRBD2	TRBV9	TRBJ2-3	-	CASSVGRRLAGDLLDTQYF	TGTGCCAGCAGCGTCGGACGGCGACTAGCGGGGGATCTTCTAGATACGCAGTATTTT
-	TRBV7-6	TRBJ2-2	few	CASSLGPPNTGELFF	TGTGCCAGCAGCTTAGGACCACCGAACACCGGGGAGCTGTTTTTT
TRBD1	TRBV12-5	TRBJ1-1	-	CASGPGTVNTEAFF	TGTGCTAGTGGTCCCGGGACAGTGAACACTGAAGCTTTCTTT
-	TRBV19	TRBJ2-3	-	CASSIGQRVTDTQYF	TGTGCCAGTAGTATAGGCCAGAGGGTCACAGATACGCAGTATTTT
-	TRBV5-1	TRBJ2-6	-	CASSQYTGANVLTF	TGCGCCAGCAGCCAATACACTGGGGCCAACGTCCTGACTTTC
-	TRBV4-2	TRBJ1-1	-	CASSQETANTEAFF	TGTGCCAGCAGCCAAGAGACAGCGAACACTGAAGCTTTCTTT
TRBD1	TRBV19	TRBJ2-7	-	CASSPEQGSYEQYF	TGTGCCAGTAGTCCTGAACAGGGGTCCTACGAGCAGTACTTC
-	TRBV18	TRBJ1-3	-	CASSPRDGASGNTIYF	TGTGCCAGCTCGCCTCGAGATGGGGCCTCTGGAAACACCATATATTTT
-	TRBV12-5	TRBJ1-6	-	CATGGGTSPLHF	TGTGCTACCGGAGGAGGGACGTCACCCCTCCACTTT
-	TRBV6-5	TRBJ1-2	-	CASSYGNYGYTF	TGTGCCAGCAGTTACGGGAACTATGGCTACACCTTC
TRBD2	TRBV24-1	TRBJ2-1	-	CATSDLGPSGGLYNEQFF	TGTGCCACCAGTGATTTGGGCCCTAGCGGGGGCCTTTACAATGAGCAGTTCTTC
-	TRBV20-1	TRBJ1-1	-	CSASNTEAFF	TGCAGTGCTTCTAACACTGAAGCTTTCTTT
-	TRBV14	TRBJ2-1	-	CASSQDPGDSYNEQFF	TGTGCCAGCAGCCAAGATCCTGGTGACTCCTACAATGAGCAGTTCTTC
TRBD2	TRBV11-2	TRBJ2-7	-	CASSLVLAVHYEQYF	TGTGCCAGCAGCTTAGTCCTAGCGGTACACTACGAGCAGTACTTC
TRBD1	TRBV5-6	TRBJ1-1	once	CASSSYRDRNTEAFF	TGTGCCAGCAGCTCCTACCGGGACAGGAACACTGAAGCTTTCTTT
-	TRBV6-5	TRBJ2-1	-	CASTNGVVRNEQFF	TGTGCCAGCACCAACGGGGTCGTGAGGAATGAGCAGTTCTTC
-	TRBV27	TRBJ2-5	-	CASSLSIGGFETQYF	TGTGCCAGCAGTTTATCGATCGGGGGTTTTGAGACCCAGTACTTC
-	TRBV5-8	TRBJ2-1	-	CASRESGYNEQFF	TGTGCCAGTAGGGAGAGCGGCTACAATGAGCAGTTCTTC
-	TRBV5-6	TRBJ1-1	-	CASSLEPWGTEAFF	TGTGCCAGCAGCTTGGAACCCTGGGGCACTGAAGCTTTCTTT
TRBD1	TRBV7-6	TRBJ2-3	-	CASSLGDRPYTDTQYF	TGTGCCAGCAGCTTGGGGGACAGACCTTACACAGATACGCAGTATTTT
-	TRBV28	TRBJ2-7	once	CASSLGGPGSYEQYF	TGTGCCAGCAGCCTAGGGGGGCCCGGTTCCTACGAGCAGTACTTC
-	TRBV9	TRBJ2-1	once	CASTRSLSGRSYNEQFF	TGTGCCAGCACCCGTTCCTTGAGTGGGAGGTCGTACAATGAGCAGTTCTTC
TRBD1	TRBV18	TRBJ1-3	-	CASSTGSGNTIYF	TGTGCCAGCTCGACAGGGTCCGGAAACACCATATATTTT
-	TRBV18	TRBJ2-2	-	CASPRRGSAGELFF	TGTGCCAGCCCACGACGGGGGTCCGCCGGGGAGCTGTTTTTT
-	TRBV2	TRBJ1-2	few	CASSEAGSYYGYTF	TGTGCCAGCAGTGAAGCCGGGTCCTACTATGGCTACACCTTC
-	TRBV5-1	TRBJ2-3	-	CASSRRPGGGDTQYF	TGCGCCAGCAGCCGACGGCCTGGGGGCGGGGATACGCAGTATTTT
TRBD1	TRBV5-1	TRBJ2-2	-	CASTPGQGTGELFF	TGCGCCAGTACCCCGGGACAGGGCACCGGGGAGCTGTTTTTT
-	TRBV2	TRBJ1-2	-	CASHLHTPYGYTF	TGTGCCAGCCATCTCCACACGCCCTATGGCTACACCTTC